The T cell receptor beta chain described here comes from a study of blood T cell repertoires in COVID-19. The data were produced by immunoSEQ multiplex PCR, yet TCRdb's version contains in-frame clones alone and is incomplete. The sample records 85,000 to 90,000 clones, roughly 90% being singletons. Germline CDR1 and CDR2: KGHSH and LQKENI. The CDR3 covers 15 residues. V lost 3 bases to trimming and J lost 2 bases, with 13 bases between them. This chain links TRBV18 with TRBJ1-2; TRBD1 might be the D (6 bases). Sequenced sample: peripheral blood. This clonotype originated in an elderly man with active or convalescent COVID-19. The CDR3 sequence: CASSPSQGANYGYTF. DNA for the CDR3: TGTGCCAGCTCACCCTCACAGGGAGCGAACTATGGCTACACCTTC. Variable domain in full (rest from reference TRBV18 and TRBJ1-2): NAGVMQNPRHLVRRRGQEARLRCSPMKGHSHVYWYRQLPEEGLKFMVYLQKENIIDESGMPKERFSAEFPKEGPSILRIQQVVRGDSAAYFCASSPSQGANYGYTFGSGTRLTVV.